The clone carrying this T cell receptor beta chain occurred a few times. The length of the CDR3 is 16 residues. The junction had 8 bases not matched to a gene; V was cut back by 6 bases and J by 4 bases. The V gene's germline CDR1 is SGHVS and CDR2 FQNEAQ. This sample stems from a study of beta chain features in type 1 diabetes. Reverse transcription of all isolated RNA meant that expressed TCRB transcripts were sequenced. Profiled with immunoSEQ multiplex PCR; TCRdb holds only in-frame clones, not every one. The sample holds 140,000 to 150,000 clones, roughly 50% seen once. The specimen was Tregs from blood. The receptor comes from a man younger than 30 in good health. The V gene is TRBV7-8, the J gene TRBJ2-2, with 10 bases matching TRBD2. The CDR3 nucleotides read TGTGCCAGCAGACGCGGACTAGCGGTGATCACCGGGGAGCTGTTTTTT. Protein product: CASRRGLAVITGELFF.